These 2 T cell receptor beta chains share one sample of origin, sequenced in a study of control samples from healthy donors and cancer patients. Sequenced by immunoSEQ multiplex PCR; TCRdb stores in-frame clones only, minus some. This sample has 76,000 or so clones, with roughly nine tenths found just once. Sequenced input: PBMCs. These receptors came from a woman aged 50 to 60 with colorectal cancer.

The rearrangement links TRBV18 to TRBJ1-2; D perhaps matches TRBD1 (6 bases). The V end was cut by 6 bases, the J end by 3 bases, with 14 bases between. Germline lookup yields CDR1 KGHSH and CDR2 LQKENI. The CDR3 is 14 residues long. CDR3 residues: CASSLGAGDYGYTF. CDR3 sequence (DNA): TGTGCCAGCTCCCTCGGAGCAGGGGACTATGGCTACACCTTC. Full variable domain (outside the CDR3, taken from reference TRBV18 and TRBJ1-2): NAGVMQNPRHLVRRRGQEARLRCSPMKGHSHVYWYRQLPEEGLKFMVYLQKENIIDESGMPKERFSAEFPKEGPSILRIQQVVRGDSAAYFCASSLGAGDYGYTFGSGTRLTVV.

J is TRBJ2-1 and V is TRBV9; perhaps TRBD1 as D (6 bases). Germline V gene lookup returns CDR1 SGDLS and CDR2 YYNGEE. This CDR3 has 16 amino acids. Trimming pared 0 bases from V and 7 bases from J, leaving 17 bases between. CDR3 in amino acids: CASSVVGGGPGNEQFF. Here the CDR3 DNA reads TGTGCCAGCAGCGTAGTCGGTGGGGGCCCAGGGAATGAGCAGTTCTTC.